The 14 T cell receptor beta chains given below trace back to one sample, sequenced in a study of blood T cell repertoires in COVID-19. The table came from immunoSEQ multiplex PCR; TCRdb's copy has only in-frame clones and leaves some out. The sample shows 130,000 to 150,000 clones, less than 90% of them seen only once. The sequencing input was PBMCs or T cells enriched from blood (not recorded which). Every receptor here comes from a woman in her forties or fifties who had been exposed to COVID-19.

The V gene is TRBV4-1, the J gene TRBJ1-6, with TRBD1 matching over 11 bases. Germline values: CDR1 MGHRA, CDR2 YSYEKL. The V segment lost 0 bases and the J segment 1 base; nucleotides outside the gene matches: 8. CDR3 length: 20 residues. The CDR3 nucleotides are TGCGCCAGCAGCCAAGATTTTAGGACAGGGGGCAGTTCCTATAATTCACCCCTCCACTTT. Protein: CASSQDFRTGGSSYNSPLHF.

The chain links TRBV6-6 to TRBJ1-5; a weak D match, TRBD1 (5 bases). V lost 2 bases to trimming and J lost 7 bases, with 15 bases between them. Germline V gene lookup returns CDR1 MNHNY and CDR2 SVGAGI (reference sequence). The CDR3 extends over 15 amino acids. In DNA form, the CDR3 reads TGTGCCAGCAGTTACGGGACCCAGGGAGGGCAGCCCCAGCATTTT. Protein: CASSYGTQGGQPQHF.

The chain combines TRBV12-5 with TRBJ1-1; D might be TRBD1 (5 bases). The germline V and J ends were trimmed by 0 bases and 1 base, with 15 bases remaining between them. Per the germline V gene, CDR1 is LGHNT and CDR2 is FRNRAP. The CDR3 has 17 residues. CDR3 residues: CASGLVLGGGTNTEAFF. DNA of the CDR3: TGTGCTAGTGGTTTGGTACTTGGGGGGGGGACGAACACTGAAGCTTTCTTT.

The rearrangement links TRBV5-5 to TRBJ2-3, with D unclear. V dropped 0 bases and J dropped 2 bases, with 10 bases sitting between them. The CDR3 totals 15 residues. Per germline, CDR1 SGHKS and CDR2 YYEKEE (reference sequence). The CDR3: CASSLARVVTDTQYF. The DNA for the CDR3 is TGTGCCAGCAGCTTGGCGCGAGTTGTCACAGATACGCAGTATTTT.

J is TRBJ2-2 and V is TRBV6-6, with 7 bases fitting TRBD1. CDR3 size: 14 residues. In germline, CDR1 is MNHNY, CDR2 SVGAGI (reference sequence). Losses at the gene ends were 8 bases for V and 3 bases for J; bases not matched to a gene: 6. The CDR3 loop reads CASGGQLDTGELFF. The CDR3 bases are TGTGCCAGCGGGGGACAGTTGGACACCGGGGAGCTGTTTTTT.

This clone has a single count. The chain links TRBV15 to TRBJ2-7; D perhaps matches TRBD2 (5 bases). The CDR3 is 13 residues long. Trimming removed 8 bases at V and 6 bases at J, with 17 bases between. CDR1 is LNHNV, CDR2 YYDKDF, per germline (reference sequence). CDR3 coding DNA: TGTGCCACCTCCAGGCTAGCAACCTTCGAGCAGTACTTC. The encoded protein is CATSRLATFEQYF.

The chain recombines TRBV6-6 with TRBJ1-5; a weak D match, TRBD1 (6 bases). Germline V gives CDR1 MNHNY, CDR2 SVGAGI (reference sequence). Trimming took 11 bases from V and 7 from J, leaving 15 bases between them. The CDR3 loop spans 12 amino acids. CDR3 DNA: TGTGCCGAGGGCGGGGGCGGGCAGCCCCAGCATTTT. Residues: CAEGGGGQPQHF.

The chain couples TRBV5-3 to TRBJ1-5; unclear D gene. TRBV5-3 is an ORF for which the function is uncertain. Trimming cost V 2 bases and J 5 bases, with 11 bases left between them. The CDR3 runs to 14 residues. The CDR3 nucleotides read TGTGCCAGAAGCTTTGGGGAGAGCGATCAGCCCCAGCATTTT. Translation: CARSFGESDQPQHF.

The rearrangement uses TRBV19 and TRBJ1-2; D is possibly TRBD1 (6 bases). CDR1 and CDR2 (germline): LNHDA, SQIVND (reference sequence). The CDR3 has 13 residues. V lost 6 bases and J 2 bases, leaving 10 bases between the germline ends. The CDR3 region is CASSTTGNYGYTF. CDR3 nucleotide sequence: TGTGCCAGTAGCACTACAGGGAACTATGGCTACACCTTC. Combining the CDR3 with reference TRBV19 and TRBJ1-2 gives the whole variable domain DGGITQSPKYLFRKEGQNVTLSCEQNLNHDAMYWYRQDPGQGLRLIYYSQIVNDFQKGDIAEGYSVSREKKESFPLTVTSAQKNPTAFYLCASSTTGNYGYTFGSGTRLTVV.

The chain uses TRBV6-4 and TRBJ1-1, with TRBD1 matching 9 bases. V was pared by 4 bases and J by 8 bases, with 11 bases of the junction left unmatched. This CDR3 comprises 15 residues. Germline loops: CDR1 MRHNA, CDR2 SNTAGT. The CDR3 region has the DNA TGTGCCAGCAGTGCGACAGGGGGAAATATCTTCGAAGCTTTCTTT. Its protein product is CASSATGGNIFEAFF.

This clone has a single count. The chain uses TRBV2 and TRBJ2-2; TRBD2 matches at 9 bases. Germline V gene lookup returns CDR1 SNHLY and CDR2 FYNNEI. V gave up 2 bases and J gave up 5 bases; unmatched junction bases: 3. The CDR3 is 15 residues long. The CDR3 coding sequence is TGTGCCAGCAGTGAACTAGCGGGACCGACCGGGGAGCTGTTTTTT. Amino acids: CASSELAGPTGELFF.

The chain is built from TRBV12-5 and TRBJ2-3; 9 bases align to TRBD2. Germline values: CDR1 LGHNT, CDR2 FRNRAP. V lost 2 bases and J lost 6; bases outside the gene matches: 3. The CDR3 spans 14 residues. CDR3 in amino acids: CASGLMTSGDTQYF. In nucleotides, the CDR3 is TGTGCTAGTGGTTTGATGACTAGCGGCGATACGCAGTATTTT.

CDR3 protein: CASIANPGGGGADTQYF. In DNA, the CDR3 is TGTGCCAGCATCGCGAACCCGGGAGGGGGTGGGGCAGATACGCAGTATTTT. The chain joins TRBV7-2 to TRBJ2-3; 8 bases match TRBD2. In germline, CDR1 is SGHTA, CDR2 FQGNSA. CDR3 length equals 17 residues. Unmatched junction bases numbered 16, after V lost 7 bases and J lost 4 bases.

V and J are TRBV7-2 and TRBJ1-4, with a weak D call TRBD1 (5 bases). Germline loops: CDR1 SGHTA, CDR2 FQGNSA. The CDR3 is 14 amino acids. Trimming pared 1 base from V and 8 bases from J, leaving 11 bases between. CDR3: CASSLDRGKEKLFF. The CDR3 DNA reads TGTGCCAGCAGCTTAGATCGGGGGAAGGAAAAACTGTTTTTT.